The 27 T cell receptor beta chains below were found in one sample sequenced in a study of T cell responses to AZD1222 COVID-19 vaccine. Clones were sequenced by immunoSEQ multiplex PCR, and TCRdb holds only the in-frame ones, with some missing. The table lists 180,000 or so clones, just over 85% of them singletons, with 7.7% in the top ten. Sample: peripheral blood, taken on day 0 of AZD1222 vaccination. Receptors originate from an adult in good health.

The J gene is TRBJ1-2, the V gene TRBV18, with D possibly TRBD1 on 5 matching bases. CDR3 size: 14 residues. Trimming removed 2 bases at V and 7 bases at J, with 14 bases between. Germline V gives CDR1 KGHSH, CDR2 LQKENI. The CDR3 DNA sequence: TGTGCCAGCTCACCAAGAGAGGCAGGGTTTGGCTACACCTTC. Amino acids: CASSPREAGFGYTF.

The rearrangement uses TRBV5-5 and TRBJ1-1; D ambiguous. Germline V gene lookup returns CDR1 SGHKS and CDR2 YYEKEE (reference sequence). The V end was cut by 2 bases, the J end by 1 base, with 9 bases between. This CDR3 has 14 residues. CDR3 region: CASSFGWANTEAFF. The CDR3, as DNA: TGTGCCAGCAGCTTCGGGTGGGCGAACACTGAAGCTTTCTTT.

The chain links TRBV5-4 to TRBJ1-5; D is possibly TRBD1 (6 bases). Per germline, CDR1 SGHNT and CDR2 YYREEE (reference sequence). V lost 4 bases to trimming and J lost 3 bases, with 11 bases between them. CDR3 length: 14 amino acids. The CDR3 reads CASSDRSSNQPQHF. The CDR3 region has the DNA TGTGCCAGCAGCGACAGGAGCTCCAATCAGCCCCAGCATTTT.

This rearrangement joins TRBV27 to TRBJ1-1, with D possibly TRBD1 on 5 matching bases. V was cut by 4 bases and J by 6 bases, with 12 bases left in between. The CDR3 runs to 13 residues. The germline V gene has CDR1 MNHEY and CDR2 SMNVEV (reference sequence). The CDR3 spells CASSYDSRAEAFF. In nucleotides, the CDR3 is TGTGCCAGCAGTTACGACAGTCGGGCTGAAGCTTTCTTT.

V and J are TRBV6-5 and TRBJ2-3, with a tentative D call TRBD1 (5 bases). CDR1 and CDR2 (germline): MNHEY, SVGAGI. Trimming took off 7 bases at V and 2 bases at J, with 13 bases between the two ends. This CDR3 comprises 14 residues. The CDR3 loop is CASTRQSNTDTQYF. The CDR3 region has the DNA TGTGCCAGCACCCGACAGTCAAACACAGATACGCAGTATTTT.

A few counts support this clone. The J gene is TRBJ2-2, the V gene TRBV7-9, with 8 positions matching TRBD2. The CDR3 contains 14 residues. V shed 5 bases, J shed 6 bases, and the junction held 5 bases outside the gene matches. CDR1 is SEHNR and CDR2 is FQNEAQ in the germline V gene (reference sequence). The CDR3 region has the DNA TGTGCCAGCAGCCGGCTAGCGGGTGCCGGGGAGCTGTTTTTT. Translated: CASSRLAGAGELFF.

This clone was recorded once. This CDR3 reads CASSLALAGARDEQFF. The CDR3 DNA sequence: TGTGCCAGCAGCTTAGCGCTAGCGGGGGCCAGGGATGAGCAGTTCTTC. This chain links TRBV7-2 with TRBJ2-1; 10 bases match TRBD2. CDR1 and CDR2 from the germline V gene are SGHTA and FQGNSA. The CDR3 is 16 amino acids. After removal of 0 bases from V and 8 bases from J, the junction contained 7 bases not matched to a gene.

This clone was recorded once. The gene calls are TRBV5-1 and TRBJ2-5; D may be TRBD1 or TRBD2 (7 bases each). CDR1 is SGHRS, CDR2 YFSETQ, per germline. This CDR3 is built from 14 residues. Trimming stripped 4 bases from V and 4 bases from J, with 14 bases between. This chain's CDR3 is CASSARGGRETQYF. CDR3 DNA: TGCGCCAGCAGCGCCAGGGGGGGGCGAGAGACCCAGTACTTC.

The chain combines TRBV10-1 with TRBJ1-1; D is unresolved. Per the germline V gene, CDR1 is WNHNN and CDR2 is SYGVQD (reference sequence). Trimming removed 3 bases at V and 1 base at J, with 12 bases between. The CDR3 sequence is 15 residues long. CDR3 region: CASSEMAPKNTEAFF. CDR3 nucleotide sequence: TGCGCCAGCAGTGAAATGGCGCCTAAGAACACTGAAGCTTTCTTT.

V and J are TRBV5-4 and TRBJ1-4; D ambiguous. V shed 2 bases and J shed 5 bases, with 4 bases lying between them. CDR1 and CDR2 from the germline V gene are SGHNT and YYREEE (reference sequence). This CDR3 is 12 amino acids long. This chain's CDR3 is CASSLRNEKLFF. Written as DNA, the CDR3 is TGTGCCAGCAGCTTACGAAATGAAAAACTGTTTTTT.

J is TRBJ2-1 and V is TRBV7-9; the match to TRBD1 covers 7 bases. The CDR3 contains 15 residues. CDR1 SEHNR and CDR2 FQNEAQ come from the germline V gene (reference sequence). With V trimmed by 2 bases and J by 5 bases, 6 bases remained unmatched. The DNA for the CDR3 is TGTGCCAGCAGCTTATTTCCGGGACAGAACAATGAGCAGTTCTTC. Its protein product is CASSLFPGQNNEQFF.

The CDR3 region is CASRLDNRRGYTF. The CDR3, as DNA: TGTGCCAGCAGACTGGATAATCGTCGTGGCTACACCTTC. V is TRBV5-4 and J is TRBJ1-2; no clear D gene. Deletions cut 5 bases from V and 7 bases from J, with 15 bases between. The CDR3 has 13 residues. Germline V gene data show CDR1 as SGHNT and CDR2 as YYREEE (reference sequence).

J is TRBJ1-5 and V is TRBV19, with TRBD1 matching over 8 bases. V shed 5 bases and J 6 bases; nucleotides not matched to a gene: 15. There are 17 residues in the CDR3. Germline CDR1 and CDR2: LNHDA and SQIVND (reference sequence). This chain's CDR3 is CASSQLTTRGQGQPQHF. The CDR3 DNA sequence: TGTGCCAGTAGTCAGCTTACTACCAGGGGGCAGGGTCAGCCCCAGCATTTT.

This clone came up once. The chain has TRBV28 and TRBJ2-3; 12 nucleotides line up with TRBD2. V gave up 6 bases and J gave up 6 bases; unmatched junction bases: 22. CDR3 size: 20 residues. Looked up from germline, CDR1 is MDHEN and CDR2 is SYDVKM. The CDR3 DNA sequence: TGTGCCAGCAGGGACGGGGACACCCTCACCCCACTAGCGGGGGGTGATACGCAGTATTTT. Its translation: CASRDGDTLTPLAGGDTQYF.

The chain links TRBV6-6 to TRBJ1-2, with no clear D. Trimming removed 1 base at V and 3 bases at J, with 12 bases between. The CDR3 contains 15 residues. From germline, CDR1 is MNHNY and CDR2 SVGAGI (reference sequence). This CDR3 reads CASSYLKTGDYGYTF. CDR3 DNA sequence: TGTGCCAGCAGTTACTTGAAAACCGGGGACTATGGCTACACCTTC.

The genes are TRBV4-2 and TRBJ1-5; TRBD1 aligns across 7 bases. Trimming took 3 bases from V and 7 from J; bases not matched to a gene: 3. Germline V gene lookup returns CDR1 LGHNA and CDR2 YNFKEQ. There are 13 residues in the CDR3. For the CDR3, the DNA is TGTGCCAGCAGCCAGGAACAGGGGCAGCCCCAGCATTTT. Residues: CASSQEQGQPQHF.

The chain has TRBV3-1 (or the pseudogene TRBV3-2) and TRBJ1-3, with a possible D match to TRBD1 (5 bases). The CDR3 extends over 16 amino acids. Germline-derived CDR1 and CDR2 are LGHDT and YNNKEL (reference sequence). Trimming took off 3 bases at V and 0 bases at J, with 12 bases between the two ends. Here the CDR3 DNA reads TGTGCCAGCAGCCAGCCCGGGACGGCCTCTGGAAACACCATATATTTT. Protein product: CASSQPGTASGNTIYF.

V and J are TRBV12-5 and TRBJ1-2, with 10 bases aligning to TRBD1. Germline V gene sequence: CDR1 LGHNT, CDR2 FRNRAP. V was pared by 0 bases and J by 2 bases, with 3 bases of the junction left unmatched. The CDR3 spans 16 residues. This CDR3 reads CASGLVLGQGNYGYTF. CDR3 nucleotide sequence: TGTGCTAGTGGTTTGGTACTGGGACAGGGGAACTATGGCTACACCTTC.

This sequence joins TRBV19 and TRBJ2-7, with no clear D. This CDR3 comprises 13 residues. From germline, CDR1 is LNHDA and CDR2 SQIVND (reference sequence). V was shortened by 3 bases and J by 3 bases, with 9 bases between the two germline ends. Written as DNA, the CDR3 is TGTGCCAGTAGTATCGGCGCAGTCTACGAGCAGTACTTC. It translates to CASSIGAVYEQYF.

The J gene is TRBJ1-2, the V gene TRBV28; the match to TRBD1 covers 10 bases. The germline CDR1 and CDR2 sequences are MDHEN and SYDVKM. The CDR3 sequence is 15 residues long. The V segment lost 1 base and the J segment 8 bases; nucleotides outside the gene matches: 7. CDR3 nucleotides: TGTGCCAGCAGTTTATTCCCGGACAGGGGGTCCGGCTACACCTTC. Its protein product is CASSLFPDRGSGYTF.

The chain joins TRBV3-1 (or the pseudogene TRBV3-2) to TRBJ1-5; 10 bases map to TRBD1. The V gene end was trimmed by 1 base and the J gene end by 5 bases; junction bases not matched to a gene: 2. Germline-derived CDR1 and CDR2 are LGHDT and YNNKEL (reference sequence). The CDR3 runs to 15 residues. The CDR3 is CASSQGDRGDQPQHF. The CDR3 coding sequence is TGTGCCAGCAGCCAAGGGGACAGGGGAGATCAGCCCCAGCATTTT.

The genes are TRBV7-2 and TRBJ1-2; D is perhaps TRBD1 (6 bases). The V end lost 1 base, the J end lost 5 bases, and 20 bases lay between the germline ends. The CDR3 has 17 residues. Germline V gene lookup returns CDR1 SGHTA and CDR2 FQGNSA. DNA of the CDR3: TGTGCCAGCAGCTTAGGGGTTGCCGGCACGGGGGCATATGGCTACACCTTC. Protein product: CASSLGVAGTGAYGYTF. Filled out from reference TRBV7-2 and TRBJ1-2, the complete variable domain reads GAGVSQSPSNKVTEKGKDVELRCDPISGHTALYWYRQSLGQGLEFLIYFQGNSAPDKSGLPSDRFSAERTGGSVSTLTIQRTQQEDSAVYLCASSLGVAGTGAYGYTFGSGTRLTVV.

The chain links TRBV11-3 to TRBJ1-1, with D maybe TRBD1 (5 bases). Trimming stripped 5 bases from V and 1 base from J, with 14 bases between. The CDR3 is 15 residues long. The V gene's germline CDR1 is SGHNT and CDR2 YENEEA. CDR3 bases: TGTGCCAGCAGCCCCGGGGGAGGGAGGAACACTGAAGCTTTCTTT. Amino acids: CASSPGGGRNTEAFF.

The chain joins TRBV5-1 to TRBJ1-2; no definite D call. Germline lookup yields CDR1 SGHRS and CDR2 YFSETQ. V was cut by 4 bases and J by 4 bases, with 14 bases left in between. This CDR3 is 14 amino acids long. The CDR3 region has the DNA TGCGCCAGCAGCCCTAACACTGCCTCCTATGGCTACACCTTC. Translated: CASSPNTASYGYTF.

This chain uses TRBV4-2 with TRBJ1-2, with no clear D. Germline assignment: CDR1 LGHNA and CDR2 YNFKEQ. V was trimmed by 0 bases and J by 0 bases, leaving 8 bases between them. The CDR3 totals 15 residues. The CDR3 sequence is CASSQDGQANYGYTF. The CDR3 DNA reads TGTGCCAGCAGCCAAGATGGGCAGGCTAACTATGGCTACACCTTC.

A single count supports this clone. The chain carries TRBV20-1 and TRBJ2-1; TRBD2 matches at 9 bases. The CDR3 has 16 residues. J was trimmed by 2 bases and V by 3 bases; bases with no gene match: 8. The V gene's germline CDR1 is DFQATT and CDR2 SNEGSKA (reference sequence). The DNA for the CDR3 is TGCAGTGCTAGTTACTGGCTAGCGGGAACCTACAATGAGCAGTTCTTC. Residues: CSASYWLAGTYNEQFF.

This clone occurred once. Other DNA sequences in this sample translate to the same CDR3. The rearrangement links TRBV27 to TRBJ1-2, with 7 bases identical to TRBD1. J was trimmed by 2 bases and V by 0 bases; bases with no gene match: 3. This CDR3 comprises 15 residues. The germline V gene has CDR1 MNHEY and CDR2 SMNVEV (reference sequence). The CDR3 region is CASSLSAGGNYGYTF. The DNA for the CDR3 is TGTGCCAGCAGTTTATCGGCAGGGGGGAACTATGGCTACACCTTC.